This TCR beta chain was identified in a study of response to subunit inactivated influenza vaccine. The study, taken as a whole, reports: New T cells are recruited in small numbers by each seasonal influenza vaccination, according to the authors' suggestion.

The germline V gene encodes CDR1 DFQATT and CDR2 SNEGSKA (reference sequence). The CDR3 has 14 residues. With 2 bases removed from V and 5 bases from J, the gap between germline ends came to 15 bases. With respect to this clonotype: What it binds is unknown.

TCRdb re-analysed the RT-PCR reads in MiXCR, keeping a single row per CDR3 protein. Of about 650,000 distinct CDR3 sequences detected, around 15% appear once; the ten largest clones hold around 7.6%. The sequenced sample was PBMCs from blood, obtained approximately 15 days before vaccination. The rearrangement links TRBV20-1 to TRBJ2-5, with D possibly matching TRBD2 (6 bases). The receptor comes from a man in his forties or fifties who received an inactivated influenza vaccine. The CDR3 sequence: CSARSGAGFETQYF. CDR3 sequence (DNA): TGCAGTGCTAGATCCGGGGCGGGGTTTGAGACCCAGTACTTC.